A single sample gave rise to the 2 T cell receptor beta chains below, sequenced in a study of cytomegalovirus exposure and HLA in healthy donors. Vbeta (60) and Jbeta (13) primers were used in the PCR. Some clones are missing from TCRdb's copy, which holds only in-frame ones; the method was immunoSEQ multiplex PCR. Its table lists roughly 42,000 clones. Sequenced sample: PBMCs. The receptor set was obtained from a young man in good health and CMV-seronegative.

The chain uses TRBV11-2 and TRBJ1-2; D gene ambiguous. The CDR3 is 12 residues long. V was clipped by 5 bases and J by 8 bases, with 12 bases between them. CDR1 and CDR2 from the germline V gene are SGHAT and FQNNGV. DNA of the CDR3: TGTGCCAGCAGCACGAGAGCTGCGGGCTACACCTTC. This codes for CASSTRAAGYTF.

J is TRBJ2-7 and V is TRBV9; 8 bases fit TRBD1. CDR3 size: 14 residues. CDR1 is SGDLS and CDR2 is YYNGEE in the germline V gene. V lost 5 bases and J lost 5; bases outside the gene matches: 9. The CDR3 sequence: CASSRGTGLNEQYF. The CDR3 region has the DNA TGTGCCAGCAGTCGGGGGACAGGTCTGAACGAGCAGTACTTC.